The TCR beta chain described here comes from a study of Tregs in tolerant kidney transplant recipients. Notes on the study in general: Nucleotide sequences could not be compared across some patients' samples due to primer changes.

Generated by immunoSEQ multiplex PCR, the TCRdb table keeps only in-frame clones and is missing some. The repertoire has 110,000 or so clones, 85% to 90% of them found once; the top ten carry 0.3% to 0.4%. V gave up 2 bases and J gave up 0 bases, with 8 bases separating them. The V gene's germline CDR1 is WNHNN and CDR2 SYGVQD (reference sequence). This CDR3 is built from 15 residues. Worth noting for this clone: Its cognate antigen is unknown.

The TCR sequence derives from a human donor who received a combined kidney and bone marrow transplant. This material consisted of CD4+ T cells from blood, taken before the transplant. This chain connects TRBV10-1 to TRBJ1-3; D unresolved. The CDR3 bases are TGCGCCAGCAGTGAGGAGCCAGGCTCTGGAAACACCATATATTTT. Translated: CASSEEPGSGNTIYF.